This T cell receptor beta chain came from a study of blood T cell repertoires in COVID-19 (dated by TCRdb to the early 2020s). Context from the whole study: Samples from collaborators originated in the United States, Italy and Spain and spanned both the acute and convalescent phases of COVID-19. Nearly every sample came with metadata listing a de-identified subject ID, COVID-19 status, age in years and sex. The prospective study material was composed of cDNA or gDNA derived from T cells, B-cell-depleted T cells, or PBMCs. HLA class I and class II types, where available, came from metadata supplied by the sample provider rather than from assay-based typing. Deeply sampled blood TCRbeta repertoires from subjects exposed to, actively infected with, or recovered from COVID-19 were included in the dataset. A freely available public database, intended as a resource for researchers studying the immune response to SARS-CoV-2, is where the repertoires were released. Samples came from the ongoing ImmuneRACE study (first 160 participants) plus 1,254 subjects from 6 global collaborators.

Comments on this clone: Its antigen target is currently unknown. No clone much larger than this one lies a single base away; base qualities are absent.

According to the germline V gene, CDR1 reads SGHTA and CDR2 reads FQGNSA. The germline ends are 11 bases apart after V is trimmed by 4 bases and J by 4 bases. Reading from cysteine to phenylalanine, the CDR3 counts 13 amino acids. CDR3 DNA is the only sequence kept; it has 39 bases, read in frame from the first base. The collaborating institutions used their own protocols to collect whole blood in K2EDTA tubes. For TCRbeta analysis, collaborators shipped samples in one of three forms: frozen whole blood, isolated PBMCs, or DNA extracted from either of those sample types. What the authors observed across the whole study: How much clinical and demographic metadata was included differed by source and by participant, and the metadata was provided uncurated.

The immunoSEQ Assay, a bias-controlled multiplex PCR, was used to amplify TCRbeta CDR3 regions from genomic DNA. As for the original processing: The number of nucleated cells in each sample was estimated from the amplification of reference gene primers within the assay. To quantify the absolute abundance of each unique TCRbeta CDR3 rearrangement, sequence reads were collapsed and filtered. For each sample, productive Simpson clonality was calculated as the square root of Simpson's diversity index across productive rearrangements. TCRdb mirrors the immuneACCESS table, restricted to in-frame sequences. Some clones are absent from its copies; in checked studies, under half trace to an unresolved V gene, and the reason for the others is unknown. V, J and clone size derive from that table, while D and trimming were established from the DNA sequence. For this sample the table gives fewer than 200,000 clones, of which about 93% were detected only once. Of the sample, 0.53% falls within the top ten clones.

The sequence links TRBV7-2 to TRBJ2-7; TRBD2 is a possible D gene, resting on 5 matching bases. Input material: peripheral blood. The sequence came from a man aged 45-60 years with acute or convalescent COVID-19. The CDR3 reads CASSSRGFYEQYF. DNA sequence: TGTGCCAGCAGCTCCCGGGGATTTTACGAGCAGTACTTC.